This TCR beta chain was sequenced in a study of somatic mutations in cytotoxic T cells in rheumatoid arthritis. Per the original methods: Only a few patient CD8+ clones above 1% matched published virus-specific TCRB sequences. Only in-frame clones appear in the TCRdb table, and some are missing; sequencing was by immunoSEQ multiplex PCR. For V, J and clone size, that table is used; D and trimming come from the DNA. The top ten clones hold around a fifth of a sample with around 13,000 clones, about four fifths of them seen once. For this clone: The antigen is unknown.

General study results and limits: For about an eighth of the roughly 65 patients, a single CD8+ clone accounted for more than 20% of CD8+ cells. In rheumatoid arthritis patients, unlike healthy controls, CD8+ clonality rose with age.

This sequence originates from an adult with rheumatoid arthritis. Sequences were obtained from CD8+ T cells sorted from blood.

In DNA, the CDR3 is TGTGCCAGTAGTATTGGAGGGGGGGGGCCCCAGCATTTT. Its translation is CASSIGGGGPQHF. The chain couples TRBV19 to TRBJ1-5; D might be TRBD1 (6 bases). V was cut by 3 bases and J by 9 bases, with 12 bases left in between. The CDR3 loop spans 13 amino acids. Germline-derived CDR1 and CDR2 are LNHDA and SQIVND (reference sequence).